The rows below give T cell receptor beta chains drawn from one sample of a study of Graves' ophthalmopathy and Graves' hyperthyroidism. A single record per CDR3 protein comes from TCRdb applying MiXCR to the multiplex PCR reads. The sample includes 620,000 or so distinct CDR3 sequences, 22% of them seen just once. The material sequenced was peripheral blood. The receptors originated from a woman younger than 30 with stable Graves' hyperthyroidism. Some clones in this sample may be carry-over from other donors' samples. Each CDR3 is given with its conserved first and last residue. D genes are given only for firm matches. Clone size is stated in some rows and not others, as once, few, many or a class when expanded.

d_call cdr3_length j_call v_call clone_size cdr3_aa cdr3_nt
TRBD1 13 TRBJ1-2 TRBV29-1 many CSVEDEGAIGYTF TGCAGCGTTGAAGACGAGGGGGCGATCGGCTACACCTTC
. 14 TRBJ2-5 TRBV6-1 . CASSEPTSLETQYF TGTGCCAGCAGTGAACCTACTAGTTTGGAGACCCAGTACTTC
. 16 TRBJ2-7 TRBV27 . CASSLMTGLAPYEQYF TGTGCCAGCAGTTTGATGACAGGACTTGCACCCTACGAGCAGTACTTC
. 14 TRBJ1-5 TRBV12-3/TRBV12-4 . CASSLRRPNQPQHF TGTGCCAGCAGTTTACGGCGGCCGAATCAGCCCCAGCATTTT
TRBD1 15 TRBJ2-5 TRBV20-1 few CSARDVGQVQETQYF TGCAGTGCTAGAGATGTGGGACAGGTCCAAGAGACCCAGTACTTC
. 15 TRBJ2-7 TRBV4-1 . CASSQARQVSYEQYF TGCGCCAGCAGCCAAGCGAGACAGGTTTCCTACGAGCAGTACTTC
TRBD1 15 TRBJ1-2 TRBV27 many CASSSDRGAFYGYTF TGTGCCAGCAGTTCCGACAGGGGCGCTTTCTATGGCTACACCTTC
TRBD2 14 TRBJ2-2 TRBV2 many CASRELAGSGELFF TGTGCCAGCAGGGAACTAGCGGGGAGCGGGGAGCTGTTTTTT
. 15 TRBJ2-2 TRBV2 many CASSEASANTGELFF TGTGCCAGCAGTGAAGCCTCGGCAAACACCGGGGAGCTGTTTTTT
TRBD2 17 TRBJ2-5 TRBV4-1 many CASSQGLAGLGGGAQYF TGCGCCAGCAGCCAAGGACTAGCGGGATTGGGGGGAGGGGCCCAGTACTTC
TRBD2 16 TRBJ2-5 TRBV2 few CASRTRTSGGEETQYF TGTGCCAGCAGAACTAGGACTAGCGGGGGGGAAGAGACCCAGTACTTC
. 13 TRBJ2-5 TRBV20-1 many CSARGQTGWTQYF TGCAGTGCTAGAGGTCAGACGGGGTGGACCCAGTACTTC
TRBD2 15 TRBJ2-7 TRBV28 many CASRRLAGVLNEQYF TGTGCCAGCAGGCGACTAGCGGGAGTGTTGAACGAGCAGTACTTC
. 14 TRBJ1-1 TRBV15 many CATSKRSLGTEAFF TGTGCCACCAGCAAAAGATCGTTGGGCACTGAAGCTTTCTTT
TRBD1 13 TRBJ1-1 TRBV12-3/TRBV12-4 many CASSTTGVLEAFF TGTGCCAGCAGCACGACAGGGGTACTCGAAGCTTTCTTT
. 12 TRBJ1-2 TRBV2 many CASSANSYGYTF TGTGCCAGCAGTGCGAACAGCTATGGCTACACCTTC
. 13 TRBJ2-5 TRBV10-2 many CASTEGIGETQYF TGCGCCAGCACGGAGGGGATTGGAGAGACCCAGTACTTC
. 14 TRBJ1-5 TRBV20-1 many CSASPGLSNQPQHF TGCAGTGCCAGTCCGGGACTTAGCAATCAGCCCCAGCATTTT
TRBD2 17 TRBJ2-2 TRBV5-1 . CASSPPLAGVYTGELFF TGCGCCAGCAGCCCTCCCCTAGCGGGAGTTTACACCGGGGAGCTGTTTTTT